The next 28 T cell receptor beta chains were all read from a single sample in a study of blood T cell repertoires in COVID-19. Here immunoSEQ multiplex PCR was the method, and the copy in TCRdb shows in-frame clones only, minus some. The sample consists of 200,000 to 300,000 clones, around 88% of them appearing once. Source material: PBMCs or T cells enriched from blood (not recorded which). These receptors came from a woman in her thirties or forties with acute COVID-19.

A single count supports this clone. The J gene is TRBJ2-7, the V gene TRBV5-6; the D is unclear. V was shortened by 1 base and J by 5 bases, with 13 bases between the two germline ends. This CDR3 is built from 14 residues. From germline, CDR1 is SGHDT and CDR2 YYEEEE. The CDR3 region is CASSLSGRWNEQYF. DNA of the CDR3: TGTGCCAGCAGCTTGAGTGGGCGATGGAACGAGCAGTACTTC.

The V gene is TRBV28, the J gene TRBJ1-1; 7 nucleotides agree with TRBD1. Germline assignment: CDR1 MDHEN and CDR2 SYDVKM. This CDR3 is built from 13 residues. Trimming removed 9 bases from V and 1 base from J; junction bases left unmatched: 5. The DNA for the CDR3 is TGTGCCAGTAGACAGGGAGGGAACACTGAAGCTTTCTTT. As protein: CASRQGGNTEAFF.

CDR3 amino acids: CASSITGKYNEQFF. CDR3 DNA sequence: TGCGCCAGCAGTATAACAGGGAAATACAATGAGCAGTTCTTC. The chain carries TRBV10-1 and TRBJ2-1; D might be TRBD1 (6 bases). Deletions cut 5 bases from V and 4 bases from J, with 12 bases between. CDR1 and CDR2 (germline): WNHNN, SYGVQD (reference sequence). The CDR3 spans 14 residues.

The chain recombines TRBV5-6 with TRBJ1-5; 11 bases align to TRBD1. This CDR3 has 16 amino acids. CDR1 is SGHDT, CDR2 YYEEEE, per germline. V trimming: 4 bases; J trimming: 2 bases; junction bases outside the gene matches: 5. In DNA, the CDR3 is TGTGCCAGCAGCCCGGGGACAGGGGGTCGCAATCAGCCCCAGCATTTT. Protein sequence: CASSPGTGGRNQPQHF.

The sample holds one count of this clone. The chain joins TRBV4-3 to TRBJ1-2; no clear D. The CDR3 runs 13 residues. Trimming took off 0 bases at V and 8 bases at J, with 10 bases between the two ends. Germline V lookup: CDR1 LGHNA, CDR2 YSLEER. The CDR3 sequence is CASSQDLASGYTF. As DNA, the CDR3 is TGCGCCAGCAGCCAAGACTTAGCAAGCGGCTACACCTTC.

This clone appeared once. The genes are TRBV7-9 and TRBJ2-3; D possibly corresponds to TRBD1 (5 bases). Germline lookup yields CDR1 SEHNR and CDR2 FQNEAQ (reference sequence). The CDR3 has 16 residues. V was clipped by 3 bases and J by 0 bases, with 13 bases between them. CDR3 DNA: TGTGCCAGCAGCTTTTACAGGATTTCTAGCACAGATACGCAGTATTTT. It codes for CASSFYRISSTDTQYF.

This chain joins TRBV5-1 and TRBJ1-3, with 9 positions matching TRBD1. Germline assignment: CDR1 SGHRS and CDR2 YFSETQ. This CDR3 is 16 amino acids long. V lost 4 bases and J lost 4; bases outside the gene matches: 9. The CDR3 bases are TGCGCCAGCAGCCGTGCCGGGACAGGGTTCGGAAACACCATATATTTT. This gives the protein CASSRAGTGFGNTIYF. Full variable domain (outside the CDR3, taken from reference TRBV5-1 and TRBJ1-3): KAGVTQTPRYLIKTRGQQVTLSCSPISGHRSVSWYQQTPGQGLQFLFEYFSETQRNKGNFPGRFSGRQFSNSRSEMNVSTLELGDSALYLCASSRAGTGFGNTIYFGEGSWLTVV.

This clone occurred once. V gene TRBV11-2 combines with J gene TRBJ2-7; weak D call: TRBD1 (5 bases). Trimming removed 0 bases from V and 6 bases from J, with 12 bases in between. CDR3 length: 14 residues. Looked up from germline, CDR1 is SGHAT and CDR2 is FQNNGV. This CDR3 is CASSLEVGVGEQYV. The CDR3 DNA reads TGTGCCAGCAGCTTAGAGGTAGGGGTCGGCGAGCAGTACGTC.

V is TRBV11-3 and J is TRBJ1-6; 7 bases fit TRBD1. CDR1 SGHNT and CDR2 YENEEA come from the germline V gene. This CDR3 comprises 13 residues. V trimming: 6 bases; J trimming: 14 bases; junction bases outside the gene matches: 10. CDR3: CASRDGTANALHF. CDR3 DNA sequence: TGTGCCAGCAGAGACGGGACAGCCAATGCCCTCCACTTT. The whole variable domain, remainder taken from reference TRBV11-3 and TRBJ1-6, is EAGVVQSPRYKIIEKKQPVAFWCNPISGHNTLYWYLQNLGQGPELLIRYENEEAVDDSQLPKDRFSAERLKGVDSTLKIQPAELGDSAVYLCASRDGTANALHFGNGTRLTVT.

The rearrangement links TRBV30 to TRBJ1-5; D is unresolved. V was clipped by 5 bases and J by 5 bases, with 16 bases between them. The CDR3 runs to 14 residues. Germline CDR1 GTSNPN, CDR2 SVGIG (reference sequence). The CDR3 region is CAWPFRVRDQPQHF. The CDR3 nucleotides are TGTGCCTGGCCTTTCCGGGTCCGAGATCAGCCCCAGCATTTT.

The CDR3 is CASSPEKKITDTQYF. In DNA form, the CDR3 reads TGTGCCAGCAGCCCCGAGAAGAAAATCACAGATACGCAGTATTTT. The chain is built from TRBV7-9 and TRBJ2-3; D gene ambiguous. V was shortened by 5 bases and J by 2 bases, with 14 bases between the two germline ends. The CDR3 has 15 amino acids. Germline CDR1 reads SEHNR; CDR2 reads FQNEAQ (reference sequence).

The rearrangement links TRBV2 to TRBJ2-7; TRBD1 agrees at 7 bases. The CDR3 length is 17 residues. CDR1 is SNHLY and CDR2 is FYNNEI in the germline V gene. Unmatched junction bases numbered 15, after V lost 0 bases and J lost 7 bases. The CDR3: CASSEAHTGQAAREQYV. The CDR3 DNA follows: TGTGCCAGCAGTGAAGCTCATACTGGACAGGCCGCCAGGGAGCAGTACGTC.

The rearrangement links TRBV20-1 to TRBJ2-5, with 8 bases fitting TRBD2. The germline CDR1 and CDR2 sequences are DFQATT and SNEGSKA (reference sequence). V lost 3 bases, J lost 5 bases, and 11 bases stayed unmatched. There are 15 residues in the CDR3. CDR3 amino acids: CSASIPAGVRETQYF. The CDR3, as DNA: TGCAGTGCTAGTATTCCAGCGGGGGTTCGGGAGACCCAGTACTTC.

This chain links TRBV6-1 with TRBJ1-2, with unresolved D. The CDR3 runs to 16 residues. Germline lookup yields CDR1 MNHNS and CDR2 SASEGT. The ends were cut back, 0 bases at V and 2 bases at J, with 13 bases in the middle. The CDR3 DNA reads TGTGCCAGCAGTGAAGCTGGCGGCAACTTCAACTATGGCTACACCTTC. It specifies CASSEAGGNFNYGYTF.

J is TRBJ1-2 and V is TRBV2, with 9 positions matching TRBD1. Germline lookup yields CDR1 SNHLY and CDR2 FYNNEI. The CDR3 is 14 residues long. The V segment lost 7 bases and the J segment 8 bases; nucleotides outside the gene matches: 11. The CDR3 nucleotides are TGTGCCAGCAAGGGGGGGACAGGGATTTGGGGCTACACCTTC. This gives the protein CASKGGTGIWGYTF. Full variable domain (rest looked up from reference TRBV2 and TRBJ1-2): EPEVTQTPSHQVTQMGQEVILRCVPISNHLYFYWYRQILGQKVEFLVSFYNNEISEKSEIFDDQFSVERPDGSNFTLKIRSTKLEDSAMYFCASKGGTGIWGYTFGSGTRLTVV.

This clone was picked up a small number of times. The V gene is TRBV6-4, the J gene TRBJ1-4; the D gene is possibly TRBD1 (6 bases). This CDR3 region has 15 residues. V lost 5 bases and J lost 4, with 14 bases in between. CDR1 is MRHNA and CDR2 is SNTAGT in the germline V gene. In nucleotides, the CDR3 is TGTGCCAGCAGTTTAGGGGGGGCTCTTAATGAAAAACTGTTTTTT. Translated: CASSLGGALNEKLFF.

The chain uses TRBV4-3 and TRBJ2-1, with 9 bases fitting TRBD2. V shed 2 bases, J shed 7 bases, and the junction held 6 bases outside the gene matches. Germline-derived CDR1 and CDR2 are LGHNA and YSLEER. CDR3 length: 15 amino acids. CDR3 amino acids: CASSQRRGGWNEQFF. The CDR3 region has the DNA TGCGCCAGCAGCCAAAGGCGGGGGGGCTGGAATGAGCAGTTCTTC.

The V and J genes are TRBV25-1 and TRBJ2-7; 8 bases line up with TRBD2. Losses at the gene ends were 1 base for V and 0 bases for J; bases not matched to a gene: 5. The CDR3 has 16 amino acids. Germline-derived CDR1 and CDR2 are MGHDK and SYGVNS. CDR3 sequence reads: CASSEFKRECSYEQYV. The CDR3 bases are TGTGCCAGCAGTGAATTTAAGCGGGAGTGCTCCTACGAGCAGTACGTC.

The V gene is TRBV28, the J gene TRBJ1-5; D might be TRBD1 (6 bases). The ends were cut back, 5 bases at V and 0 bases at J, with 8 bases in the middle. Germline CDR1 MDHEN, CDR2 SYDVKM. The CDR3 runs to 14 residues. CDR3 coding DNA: TGTGCCAGCAGTCGGGACATTAGCAATCAGCCCCAGCATTTT. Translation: CASSRDISNQPQHF.

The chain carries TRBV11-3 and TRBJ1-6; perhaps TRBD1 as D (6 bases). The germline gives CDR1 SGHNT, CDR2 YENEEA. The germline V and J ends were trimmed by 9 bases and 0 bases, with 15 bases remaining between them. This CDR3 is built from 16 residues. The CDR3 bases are TGTGCCAGAGTGGGGACAACGAGCTCCTATAATTCACCCCTCCACTTT. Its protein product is CARVGTTSSYNSPLHF.

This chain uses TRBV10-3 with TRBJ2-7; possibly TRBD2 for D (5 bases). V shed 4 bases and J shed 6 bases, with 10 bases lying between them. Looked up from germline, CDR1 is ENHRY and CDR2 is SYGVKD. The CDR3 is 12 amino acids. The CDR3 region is CAISGSGLEQYV. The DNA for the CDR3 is TGTGCCATCAGTGGATCAGGACTCGAGCAGTACGTC.

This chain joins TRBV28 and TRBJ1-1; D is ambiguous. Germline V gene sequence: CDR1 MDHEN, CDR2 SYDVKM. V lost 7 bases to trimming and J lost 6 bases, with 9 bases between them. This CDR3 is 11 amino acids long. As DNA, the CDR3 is TGTGCCAGCAACTCACCCGCTGAAGCTTTCTTT. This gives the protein CASNSPAEAFF.

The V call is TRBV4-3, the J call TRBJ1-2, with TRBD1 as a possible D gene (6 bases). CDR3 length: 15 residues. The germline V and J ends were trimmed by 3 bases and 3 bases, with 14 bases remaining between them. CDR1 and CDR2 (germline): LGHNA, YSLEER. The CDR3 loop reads CASSQDRGAYYGYTF. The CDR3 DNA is TGCGCCAGCAGCCAGGATCGGGGGGCGTACTATGGCTACACCTTC.

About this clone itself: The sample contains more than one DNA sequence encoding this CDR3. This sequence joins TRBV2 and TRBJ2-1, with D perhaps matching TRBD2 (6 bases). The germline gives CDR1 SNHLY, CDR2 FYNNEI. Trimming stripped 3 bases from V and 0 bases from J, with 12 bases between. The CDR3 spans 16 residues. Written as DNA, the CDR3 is TGTGCCAGCAGTGAGCGCGGGACCAGCTCCTACAATGAGCAGTTCTTC. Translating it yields CASSERGTSSYNEQFF.

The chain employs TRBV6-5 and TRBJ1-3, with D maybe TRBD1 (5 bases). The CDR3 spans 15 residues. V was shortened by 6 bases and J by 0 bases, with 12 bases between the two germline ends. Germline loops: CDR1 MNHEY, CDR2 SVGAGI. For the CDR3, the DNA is TGTGCCAGCAGCAAACAGGCCCGCTCTGGAAACACCATATATTTT. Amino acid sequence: CASSKQARSGNTIYF.

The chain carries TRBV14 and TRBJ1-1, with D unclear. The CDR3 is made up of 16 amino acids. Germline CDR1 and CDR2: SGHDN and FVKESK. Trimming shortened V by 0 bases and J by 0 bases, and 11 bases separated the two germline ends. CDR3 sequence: CASSQDRRVMNTEAFF. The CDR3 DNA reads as TGTGCCAGCAGCCAAGATCGGAGGGTCATGAACACTGAAGCTTTCTTT.

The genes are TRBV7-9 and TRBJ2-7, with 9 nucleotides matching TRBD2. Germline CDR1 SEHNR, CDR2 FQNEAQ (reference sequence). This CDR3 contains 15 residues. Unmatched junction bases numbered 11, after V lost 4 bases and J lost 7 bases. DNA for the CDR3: TGTGCCAGCAGCTGGTCTAGCGGGACGGGGGGAGAGCAGTACTTC. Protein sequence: CASSWSSGTGGEQYF.

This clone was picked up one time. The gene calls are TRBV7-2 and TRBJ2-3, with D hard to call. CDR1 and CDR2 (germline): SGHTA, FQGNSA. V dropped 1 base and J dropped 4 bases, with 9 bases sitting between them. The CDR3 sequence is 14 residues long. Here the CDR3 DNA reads TGTGCCAGCAGCTTAGTGCAGAAAGCAGATACGCAGTATTTT. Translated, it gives CASSLVQKADTQYF.